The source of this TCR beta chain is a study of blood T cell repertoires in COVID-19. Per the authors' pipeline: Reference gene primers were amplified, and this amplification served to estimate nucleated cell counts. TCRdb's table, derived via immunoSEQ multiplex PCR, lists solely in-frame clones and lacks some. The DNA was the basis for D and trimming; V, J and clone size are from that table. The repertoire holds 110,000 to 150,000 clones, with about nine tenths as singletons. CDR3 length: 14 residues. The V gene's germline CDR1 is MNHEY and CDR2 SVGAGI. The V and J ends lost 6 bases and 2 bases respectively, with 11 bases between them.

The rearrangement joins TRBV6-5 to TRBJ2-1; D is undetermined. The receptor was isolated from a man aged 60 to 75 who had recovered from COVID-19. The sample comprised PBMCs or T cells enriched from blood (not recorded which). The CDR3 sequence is CASRARSPYNEQFF. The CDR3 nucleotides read TGTGCCAGCAGAGCTAGAAGCCCCTACAATGAGCAGTTCTTC.